Only a few counts were recorded for the clone carrying this T cell receptor beta chain. The data derive from a study of human T cells and chemical hapten exposure. V lost 2 bases and J lost 3; bases outside the gene matches: 5. The CDR3 is 16 residues long. Germline-derived CDR1 and CDR2 are MNHEY and SVGAGI. As for time point: patch test 1, 2 weeks after DPC sensitization. As to treatment: therapeutic diphenylcyclopropenone sensitization with weekly scalp DPC. The study extracted total RNA from unfractionated whole blood. MiXCR was run by TCRdb on the RACE reads, yielding one entry per CDR3 protein. This table holds 60,000 to 80,000 distinct CDR3 sequences, around 30% found once.

The material was whole blood, obtained in connection with sensitization to the hapten diphenylcyclopropenone (DPC). The TCR was taken from a man aged 35 to 55 with alopecia areata. Some clones in this sample may be carry-over from other donors' samples. The chain has TRBV6-5 and TRBJ2-1; 9 bases are a match to TRBD1. In DNA, the CDR3 is TGTGCCAGCAGTTACGCGGGGGACAGGGACTACAATGAGCAGTTCTTC. It is translated as CASSYAGDRDYNEQFF.